The sequence of this T cell receptor (beta chain) was determined in a study of cytomegalovirus exposure and HLA in healthy donors. Findings of the study overall: There were a few CMV-associated chains whose specificity for CMV antigens was confirmed in vitro. There were 150 to 200 TCR beta chains listed as cytomegalovirus-associated. It was found in a later analysis that first-cohort TCR clusters tended to co-occur in the 120 validation repertoires. Rare TCR sequences dominated, though some public TCRs recurred in many donors.

For this clone: Antigen specificity is unknown.

The germline V gene encodes CDR1 MGHRA and CDR2 YSYEKL. The CDR3 has 17 residues. The V segment lost 2 bases and the J segment 1 base; nucleotides outside the gene matches: 9. TCRdb's table, derived via immunoSEQ multiplex PCR, lists solely in-frame clones and lacks some. The data hold 150,000 to 200,000 clones, with around nine tenths observed a single time. Sequencing input: PBMCs. This sequence was found in a man between 18 and 35 years old in good health and CMV-seropositive. The chain combines TRBV4-1 with TRBJ2-3; the match to TRBD2 covers 7 bases. This CDR3 reads CASSQPGAGARTDTQYF. CDR3 DNA sequence: TGCGCCAGCAGCCAACCTGGTGCGGGAGCCCGCACAGATACGCAGTATTTT.